This entry is about one TCR beta chain. Its target is not known. The sample belongs to a study of T-cell memory formation after mild COVID-19. Study-wide context: Each donor largely had its own TCR clusters. Study-wide points: Certain responding clones were present in pre-infection memory, suggesting participation of cross-reactive memory. CM and EM subsets held most contracting CD4+ clones; EMRA held CD8+ ones.

V lost 1 base to trimming and J lost 9 bases, with 13 bases between them. Per germline, CDR1 SGHTA and CDR2 FQGNSA. This CDR3 has 14 amino acids. TCRdb re-called the 5' RACE reads with MiXCR, one entry per CDR3 protein. This sample has more than 400,000 distinct CDR3 sequences, with 18% found just once. The gene calls are TRBV7-2 and TRBJ1-5; D gene uncertain. The sequence was obtained from an adult woman who had mild COVID-19 (a few samples of this study predate the infection). Cell type and time point are not known. The specimen was PBMCs or a T cell subset sorted from them (not recorded which). The CDR3 sequence is CASSLGSRPSPQHF. For the CDR3, the DNA is TGTGCCAGCAGCTTAGGATCCCGCCCATCGCCCCAGCATTTT.